This T cell receptor beta chain was identified during a study of persistence of HIV-infected CD4 T cells. Overall study findings and caveats: TCRbeta richness was lower in CMV- and Gag-responding cells than in anti-CD3/anti-CD28-responding cells.

This nonspecific control used anti-CD3/anti-CD28 bead stimulation of CD4+ T cells. Responding CD4+ T cells were sorted by upregulation of both CD40 ligand and CD69. These HIV-1-infected adults initiated suppressive ART in chronic infection. Plasma HIV-1 RNA stayed below 50 copies/mL for at least 4 years. CD8-depleted PBMCs were stimulated more than 15 hours with anti-CD28/CD49d costimulation, CD40-blocking antibody and enfuvirtide. This was the immunoSEQ version 4 assay in survey mode. Method: immunoSEQ multiplex PCR; TCRdb's copy keeps in-frame clones and lacks some. The sample has about 45,000 clones; just under 90% are singletons. With respect to this clone: No antigen is known for it.

The CDR3 runs 16 residues. Germline V gives CDR1 SNHLY, CDR2 FYNNEI. Trimming cost V 7 bases and J 1 base; bases outside gene matches: 9. Sequencing was performed on CD4+ T cells sorted from PBMCs after roughly 20-hour stimulation, taken from a patient who received antiretroviral therapy. The rearrangement uses TRBV2 and TRBJ2-7; TRBD2 aligns across 11 bases. This TCR was sampled from an adult woman with HIV who was CMV-seropositive. The CDR3 coding sequence is TGTGCCAGCAAACGGACTAGCGGGTCGCCTTCCTACGAGCAGTACTTC. It yields the protein CASKRTSGSPSYEQYF.